The rows below give T cell receptor beta chains drawn from one sample of a study of T cell responses to AZD1222 COVID-19 vaccine. Sequenced by immunoSEQ multiplex PCR; TCRdb stores in-frame clones only, minus some. The repertoire holds about 150,000 clones, 91% seen once, with about 1.5% in the top ten. Specimen: peripheral blood, collected on day 0 of AZD1222 vaccination. All receptors derive from an adult in good health. CDR3s include the opening cysteine and the closing phenylalanine or tryptophan. A D gene is named only where the DNA matches it firmly. For some rows the clone size is stated as once, few or many, or as a class when expanded; others skip it.

v_gene: TRBV7-6
d_gene: TRBD2
j_gene: TRBJ2-2
abundance: few
CDR3aa: CASSPPLLADLWNTGELFF
CDR3nt: TGTGCCAGCAGCCCACCTTTGCTAGCGGACCTATGGAACACCGGGGAGCTGTTTTTT

v_gene: TRBV7-3
d_gene: TRBD1
j_gene: TRBJ2-1
abundance: .
CDR3aa: CASSPWGTGLNEQFF
CDR3nt: TGTGCCAGCAGCCCCTGGGGGACAGGGCTCAATGAGCAGTTCTTC

v_gene: TRBV12-3/TRBV12-4
d_gene: .
j_gene: TRBJ2-1
abundance: .
CDR3aa: CASGRANNEQFF
CDR3nt: TGTGCCAGCGGTCGGGCCAACAATGAGCAGTTCTTC

v_gene: TRBV5-6
d_gene: .
j_gene: TRBJ1-4
abundance: .
CDR3aa: CASSLGGKLFF
CDR3nt: TGTGCCAGCAGCTTAGGGGGAAAACTGTTTTTT

v_gene: TRBV15
d_gene: .
j_gene: TRBJ1-1
abundance: .
CDR3aa: CATSRAGARTEAFF
CDR3nt: TGTGCCACCAGCAGAGCGGGGGCTAGGACTGAAGCTTTCTTT

v_gene: TRBV5-6
d_gene: .
j_gene: TRBJ1-1
abundance: .
CDR3aa: CASSLAGPNTEAFF
CDR3nt: TGTGCCAGCAGCTTGGCCGGCCCGAACACTGAAGCTTTCTTT

v_gene: TRBV28
d_gene: .
j_gene: TRBJ2-7
abundance: .
CDR3aa: CASSFLGGILAYEQYF
CDR3nt: TGTGCCAGCAGTTTTTTAGGCGGGATCCTTGCCTACGAGCAGTACTTC

v_gene: TRBV4-1
d_gene: .
j_gene: TRBJ1-2
abundance: .
CDR3aa: CASSQGYTYGYTF
CDR3nt: TGCGCCAGCAGTCAGGGCTATACCTATGGCTACACCTTC

v_gene: TRBV19
d_gene: .
j_gene: TRBJ1-5
abundance: .
CDR3aa: CALTIWGRDQPQHF
CDR3nt: TGTGCCCTGACAATTTGGGGGAGGGATCAGCCCCAGCATTTT

v_gene: TRBV28
d_gene: .
j_gene: TRBJ1-6
abundance: .
CDR3aa: CASSLSSGGNSPLHF
CDR3nt: TGTGCCAGCAGTTTAAGCTCCGGGGGCAATTCACCCCTCCACTTT